Below, one T cell receptor beta chain is given with its context. The target antigen is unknown. The sample is drawn from a study of shared clonotypes between healthy human individuals. Study at large: Donors had three CD4 naive, three CD4 memory, two CD8 naive and one CD8 memory plate apiece.

The CDR3 runs to 14 residues. Per the germline V gene, CDR1 is MNHEY and CDR2 is SVGAGI. The V and J ends lost 0 bases and 2 bases respectively, with 7 bases between them. Caucasian adults living in Nashville, Tennessee, provided all samples. Overall study results and limits: In general, naive subsets displayed greater estimated richness than memory subsets did. A few donors had around 5% of their naive CD4 clonotypes in common.

The table came from immunoSEQ multiplex PCR; TCRdb's copy has only in-frame clones and leaves some out. The sample carries more than 2,000,000 clones, about 92% recorded once. The sequence derives from a man aged 18 to 30 in good health. Some clones in this sample may be carry-over from other donors' samples. The genes are TRBV6-5 and TRBJ1-2; D unresolved. Sequenced sample: naive CD4+ T cells from PBMCs. Subset here: CD45RA+ positively selected. The CDR3 region has the DNA TGTGCCAGCAGTTACTCGAGGTCGAACTATGGCTACACCTTC. This codes for CASSYSRSNYGYTF.